This T cell receptor beta chain is from a study of blood T cell repertoires in COVID-19. Across the study: Acute and convalescent COVID-19 samples came from the United States, Italy and Spain.

This CDR3 is built from 13 residues. Trimming removed 4 bases at V and 1 base at J, with 8 bases between. Germline V gene data show CDR1 as SGHRS and CDR2 as YFSETQ. In the case of this clone: The sample has other DNA sequences that encode this CDR3 too.

Living in about two dozen US areas, the participants were between roughly 18 and 90 years of age. This table comes from immunoSEQ multiplex PCR, and its TCRdb copy is limited to in-frame clones, with some not included. The data hold under 200,000 clones, with 70% to 90% observed a single time. The source material was PBMCs or T cells enriched from blood (not recorded which). This clonotype was sampled from a young woman who had recovered from COVID-19. The chain links TRBV5-1 to TRBJ2-5; D is perhaps TRBD2 (5 bases). In DNA, the CDR3 is TGCGCCAGCAGCCTCCGGGGCCAAGAGACCCAGTACTTC. This gives the protein CASSLRGQETQYF.